These T cell receptor beta chains were read from a single sample in a study of neoadjuvant anti-PD-1 for oral cavity cancer. Method: immunoSEQ multiplex PCR; TCRdb's copy keeps in-frame clones and lacks some. The data contain fewer than 20,000 clones, about 60% of them seen just once; the ten biggest clones take up around 2.7%. Specimen: PBMCs, collected before nivolumab (anti-PD-1) treatment. The receptors derive from a person aged 35-79 years with oral cavity squamous cell carcinoma. Both conserved end residues are part of each CDR3. A D gene is named only where the DNA matches it firmly. The size entry is marked missing in some rows and otherwise reads once, few, many or a size class.

D gene	V gene	J gene	clone size	CDR3 protein	CDR3 DNA
.	TRBV5-6	TRBJ2-5	.	CASSPGQKTQYF	TGTGCCAGCAGCCCGGGACAAAAGACCCAGTACTTC
TRBD1	TRBV28	TRBJ1-1	.	CASIFQGQGWTEAFF	TGTGCCAGCATCTTTCAAGGACAGGGGTGGACTGAAGCTTTCTTT
.	TRBV15	TRBJ2-7	.	CATSRGPGSSGSYEQYF	TGTGCCACCAGCAGGGGCCCAGGTAGTAGCGGTTCCTACGAGCAGTACTTC
.	TRBV30	TRBJ1-1	.	CAWSVILGTEAFF	TGTGCCTGGAGTGTAATCCTGGGGACTGAAGCTTTCTTT
.	TRBV7-3	TRBJ2-2	.	CASSENSGAISGELFF	TGTGCCAGCAGCGAAAACTCGGGAGCGATCTCCGGGGAGCTGTTTTTT
.	TRBV2	TRBJ1-1	.	CASTSFEAFF	TGTGCCAGCACCTCATTCGAAGCTTTCTTT
TRBD2	TRBV9	TRBJ2-1	once	CASSTGLAGQNEQFF	TGTGCCAGCAGCACGGGACTAGCGGGACAGAATGAGCAGTTCTTC
.	TRBV7-8	TRBJ1-1	.	CASSQQTGPVDIAFF	TGTGCCAGCAGCCAACAGACAGGCCCAGTCGACATCGCTTTCTTT
.	TRBV10-1	TRBJ2-3	.	CASSENGRTDTQYF	TGCGCCAGCAGTGAGAATGGGAGAACAGATACGCAGTATTTT
.	TRBV5-8	TRBJ1-1	.	CASSLQGSSTEAFF	TGTGCCAGCAGCTTACAGGGTTCGAGCACTGAAGCTTTCTTT
.	TRBV30	TRBJ2-1	.	CAWSPGPYNEQFF	TGTGCCTGGAGCCCCGGACCGTACAATGAGCAGTTCTTC
TRBD2	TRBV27	TRBJ2-2	few	CASQAGTINTGELFF	TGTGCCAGTCAGGCCGGGACTATCAACACCGGGGAGCTGTTTTTT
TRBD2	TRBV5-1	TRBJ2-2	.	CASTLAGGPPGELFF	TGCGCCAGCACCCTAGCGGGAGGGCCCCCCGGGGAGCTGTTTTTT
TRBD2	TRBV4-1	TRBJ2-1	.	CASSRGTSEEEQFF	TGCGCCAGCAGCCGTGGGACTAGCGAGGAGGAGCAGTTCTTC
.	TRBV10-3	TRBJ1-6	.	CAISSSTTPLHF	TGTGCCATCAGTAGCTCTACGACACCCCTCCACTTT
.	TRBV30	TRBJ1-4	.	CAWSVHRDEKLFF	TGTGCCTGGAGTGTACACAGGGATGAAAAACTGTTTTTT
TRBD2	TRBV19	TRBJ2-1	once	CASSMMGLAANEQFF	TGTGCCAGTAGTATGATGGGACTAGCGGCCAATGAGCAGTTCTTC
.	TRBV30	TRBJ2-7	.	CAWSVSVYEQYF	TGTGCCTGGAGTGTATCCGTCTACGAGCAGTACTTC
TRBD2	TRBV11-1	TRBJ2-5	.	CASSLGLAGTQYF	TGTGCCAGCAGCTTGGGGCTAGCGGGGACCCAGTACTTC
TRBD1	TRBV6-5	TRBJ2-1	.	CASSYSMGQGKNEQFF	TGTGCCAGCAGTTACTCGATGGGACAGGGGAAAAATGAGCAGTTCTTC
TRBD1	TRBV29-1	TRBJ2-7	.	CSVNGQGIHEQYF	TGCAGCGTCAACGGACAGGGTATTCACGAGCAGTACTTC
.	TRBV7-8	TRBJ2-1	.	CASSLVLYNEQFF	TGTGCCAGCAGCTTAGTACTTTACAATGAGCAGTTCTTC
TRBD1	TRBV6-1	TRBJ1-1	.	CASSVTSRGGQQNTEAFF	TGTGCCAGCAGTGTAACCTCCCGGGGGGGACAGCAGAACACTGAAGCTTTCTTT
TRBD1	TRBV6-5	TRBJ1-5	few	CASRRGQVNNQPQHF	TGTGCCAGCAGACGAGGACAGGTTAACAATCAGCCCCAGCATTTT
TRBD1	TRBV19	TRBJ1-5	few	CASSGTGGAPPQHF	TGTGCCAGTAGCGGGACAGGGGGCGCCCCGCCCCAGCATTTT
.	TRBV29-1	TRBJ1-1	few	CSGEQGGNTEAFF	TGCAGCGGGGAACAGGGCGGGAACACTGAAGCTTTCTTT
TRBD2	TRBV27	TRBJ2-2	.	CASILSGRNTGELFF	TGTGCCAGCATCCTTAGCGGGAGAAACACCGGGGAGCTGTTTTTT
.	TRBV19	TRBJ2-1	few	CASSPGSLNNEQFF	TGTGCCAGTAGTCCCGGGAGTCTAAACAATGAGCAGTTCTTC
TRBD2	TRBV7-9	TRBJ2-7	.	CASSLAPGLAGVYEQYF	TGTGCCAGCAGCTTAGCCCCCGGTCTAGCGGGAGTCTACGAGCAGTACTTC
.	TRBV2	TRBJ2-3	.	CASRPVRGTGRTDTQYF	TGTGCCAGCAGGCCCGTGCGGGGGACAGGACGCACAGATACGCAGTATTTT
.	TRBV2	TRBJ2-3	.	CASSESAASPDTQYF	TGTGCCAGCAGTGAATCAGCGGCTAGCCCAGATACGCAGTATTTT
.	TRBV7-2	TRBJ2-3	.	CASSQISGDTQYF	TGTGCCAGCAGCCAAATTAGCGGAGATACGCAGTATTTT
TRBD1	TRBV25-1	TRBJ1-5	few	CASGQGNQPQHF	TGTGCCAGCGGACAGGGGAATCAGCCCCAGCATTTT
TRBD1	TRBV7-7	TRBJ2-5	.	CASSLGAGTGGRETQYF	TGTGCTAGCAGCTTAGGAGCGGGGACAGGGGGCCGAGAGACCCAGTACTTC
TRBD1	TRBV11-3	TRBJ2-1	.	CASSFRQGAYNEQFF	TGTGCCAGCAGCTTTCGACAGGGGGCCTACAATGAGCAGTTCTTC
.	TRBV11-3	TRBJ2-1	.	CASSLGKYNEQFF	TGTGCCAGCAGCTTAGGTAAATACAATGAGCAGTTCTTC
.	TRBV10-1	TRBJ2-2	.	CASSVTRAGELFF	TGCGCCAGCAGTGTGACCAGGGCCGGGGAGCTGTTTTTT
TRBD1	TRBV20-1	TRBJ1-2	.	CSASGGYGYTF	TGCAGTGCTTCAGGGGGCTATGGCTACACCTTC
TRBD2	TRBV15	TRBJ2-5	.	CATSRDVAGIGETQYF	TGTGCCACCAGCAGAGATGTAGCGGGAATCGGGGAGACCCAGTACTTC
TRBD1	TRBV7-2	TRBJ1-2	.	CASSLIWGRGGLYGYTF	TGTGCCAGCAGCTTAATTTGGGGTCGAGGGGGCCTCTATGGCTACACCTTC
.	TRBV10-3	TRBJ1-2	.	CAIRASDRANYGYTF	TGTGCCATCAGGGCCTCCGACCGCGCTAACTATGGCTACACCTTC
TRBD1	TRBV6-5	TRBJ1-1	.	CASSYGSGTGSPEAFF	TGTGCCAGCAGTTACGGTTCCGGGACAGGATCACCTGAAGCTTTCTTT
.	TRBV28	TRBJ1-1	few	CASSIGGTELYTEAFF	TGTGCCAGCAGTATTGGGGGGACTGAACTATACACTGAAGCTTTCTTT
.	TRBV5-1	TRBJ2-1	.	CASRDVYNEQFF	TGCGCCAGCAGAGACGTCTACAATGAGCAGTTCTTC
.	TRBV7-9	TRBJ1-1	few	CASSSYPERGGTEAFF	TGTGCCAGCAGCTCTTACCCGGAAAGGGGGGGCACTGAAGCTTTCTTT
.	TRBV6-5	TRBJ2-5	.	CASSYSQPGETQYF	TGTGCCAGCAGTTACTCCCAGCCGGGCGAGACCCAGTACTTC
.	TRBV5-4	TRBJ2-2	.	CASSLGNDRRSGGELFF	TGTGCCAGCAGCTTGGGGAACGACAGGAGATCGGGCGGGGAGCTGTTTTTT
TRBD2	TRBV19	TRBJ2-7	few	CASRRLAESYEQYF	TGTGCCAGTAGGCGACTAGCGGAGTCCTACGAGCAGTACTTC
.	TRBV6-1	TRBJ2-5	.	CASSSLATLQETQYF	TGTGCCAGCAGTTCCCTGGCGACTCTCCAAGAGACCCAGTACTTC
.	TRBV5-6	TRBJ2-7	.	CASSLAHGIYEQYF	TGTGCCAGCAGCTTGGCGCACGGGATCTACGAGCAGTACTTC
.	TRBV5-6	TRBJ2-6	.	CASSLGKKAPPGANVLTF	TGTGCCAGCAGCTTGGGTAAGAAGGCTCCACCTGGGGCCAACGTCCTGACTTTC
.	TRBV6-6	TRBJ2-7	.	CASALDRRSYEQYF	TGTGCCAGCGCGCTCGACCGCCGCTCCTACGAGCAGTACTTC
.	TRBV5-1	TRBJ2-3	.	CASSLATYTDTQYF	TGCGCCAGCAGCTTGGCAACCTACACAGATACGCAGTATTTT
TRBD2	TRBV11-2	TRBJ2-5	.	CASDGGETQYF	TGTGCCAGCGACGGGGGGGAGACCCAGTACTTC